This passage covers 11 T cell receptor beta chains from one sample sequenced in a study of blood T cell repertoires in COVID-19. Profiling relied on immunoSEQ multiplex PCR, and the TCRdb table lists in-frame clones only, not all of them. The sample comprises hundreds of thousands of clones, about 90% of which are singletons, and less than 3.5% rests with the top ten. The specimen was peripheral blood. The origin of the receptors is a woman between 18 and 29 years old who had recovered from COVID-19.

The V gene is TRBV11-2, the J gene TRBJ2-7; 13 bases match TRBD2. Looked up from germline, CDR1 is SGHAT and CDR2 is FQNNGV. This CDR3 has 16 amino acids. V trimming: 4 bases; J trimming: 4 bases; junction bases outside the gene matches: 7. Written as DNA, the CDR3 is TGTGCCAGCAGCTACCGCTGGACTAGCGGGAGTTACGAGCAGTACGTC. Translating it yields CASSYRWTSGSYEQYV.

V and J are TRBV5-4 and TRBJ1-1; possible D gene TRBD1, 5 bases. The CDR3 consists of 12 residues. V lost 8 bases to trimming and J lost 4 bases, with 12 bases between them. Germline V gene lookup returns CDR1 SGHNT and CDR2 YYREEE (reference sequence). CDR3 sequence (DNA): TGTGCCAGTGAAGGGGATATCACTGAAGCTTTCTTT. Amino acid sequence: CASEGDITEAFF.

This clone was counted a single time. This chain joins TRBV15 and TRBJ1-5; weak D call: TRBD1 (6 bases). V was clipped by 8 bases and J by 0 bases, with 11 bases between them. The CDR3 is made up of 14 amino acids. CDR1 and CDR2 (germline): LNHNV, YYDKDF (reference sequence). The CDR3 region has the DNA TGTGCCACCCACCCGACAGGTAGCAATCAGCCCCAGCATTTT. Translating it yields CATHPTGSNQPQHF.

The chain uses TRBV24-1 and TRBJ1-4, with 11 bases identical to TRBD1. The CDR3 totals 15 residues. Germline loops: CDR1 KGHDR, CDR2 SFDVKD. Trimming took 7 bases from V and 7 from J; bases not matched to a gene: 7. CDR3 sequence (DNA): TGTGCCACCAGCCACGGACAGGGGGCTGTTGAAAAACTGTTTTTT. Translating gives CATSHGQGAVEKLFF.

This chain connects TRBV24-1 to TRBJ2-5; 10 bases map to TRBD1. The CDR3 has 16 amino acids. In germline, CDR1 is KGHDR, CDR2 SFDVKD. V gave up 2 bases and J gave up 6 bases; unmatched junction bases: 8. The CDR3 loop is CATSDSPGQGWQTQYF. In DNA, the CDR3 is TGTGCCACCAGTGATTCCCCGGGACAGGGGTGGCAGACCCAGTACTTC.

V gene TRBV12-3 or TRBV12-4 combines with J gene TRBJ2-5, with 7 nucleotides matching TRBD2. The CDR3 runs 13 residues. The V gene end was trimmed by 1 base and the J gene end by 4 bases; junction bases not matched to a gene: 0. In nucleotides, the CDR3 is TGTGCCAGCAGTTTAGGGGGGGGAGAGACCCAGTACTTC. This gives the protein CASSLGGGETQYF.

The chain recombines TRBV29-1 with TRBJ2-1; D is perhaps TRBD2 (5 bases). Deletions cut 3 bases from V and 10 bases from J, with 7 bases between. This CDR3 region has 10 residues. Germline V gives CDR1 SQVTM, CDR2 ANQGSEA. The CDR3 DNA reads TGCAGCGTTGACGGCGGGGAGCAGTTCTTC. This codes for CSVDGGEQFF.

The chain has TRBV6-2 or TRBV6-3 and TRBJ2-1; TRBD2 matches 9 bases. Germline CDR1 is MNHEY and CDR2 is SVGEGT. The junction had 8 bases not matched to a gene; V was cut back by 4 bases and J by 4 bases. The CDR3 contains 16 residues. The CDR3 nucleotides read TGTGCCAGCAGTTCTAGCGGGACTATTCATTACAATGAGCAGTTCTTC. This codes for CASSSSGTIHYNEQFF.

V and J are TRBV5-1 and TRBJ2-1; 11 positions agree with TRBD2. CDR1 and CDR2 (germline): SGHRS, YFSETQ. The CDR3 consists of 15 residues. V lost 3 bases and J lost 5; bases outside the gene matches: 4. The CDR3 loop is CASSSSGRNHNEQFF. The CDR3 DNA follows: TGCGCCAGCAGCTCTAGCGGGAGGAATCACAATGAGCAGTTCTTC.

This clone was counted once. The J gene is TRBJ2-2, the V gene TRBV24-1, with 8 bases matching TRBD1. J lost 6 bases, V lost 3 bases, and 8 bases had no gene match. Germline V gene sequence: CDR1 KGHDR, CDR2 SFDVKD. CDR3 length: 16 amino acids. The CDR3 DNA sequence: TGTGCCACCAGTGATCCCGGCAGGGGGCAGGCCGGGGAGCTGTTTTTT. It translates to CATSDPGRGQAGELFF.

This chain connects TRBV25-1 to TRBJ1-2; 8 nucleotides match TRBD1. This CDR3 comprises 16 residues. Losses at the gene ends were 0 bases for V and 8 bases for J; bases not matched to a gene: 11. CDR1 MGHDK and CDR2 SYGVNS come from the germline V gene. The CDR3 nucleotides read TGTGCCAGCAGTGAATATGAAGGCAGGGGGCGTTTGGGCTACACCTTC. Amino acids: CASSEYEGRGRLGYTF.